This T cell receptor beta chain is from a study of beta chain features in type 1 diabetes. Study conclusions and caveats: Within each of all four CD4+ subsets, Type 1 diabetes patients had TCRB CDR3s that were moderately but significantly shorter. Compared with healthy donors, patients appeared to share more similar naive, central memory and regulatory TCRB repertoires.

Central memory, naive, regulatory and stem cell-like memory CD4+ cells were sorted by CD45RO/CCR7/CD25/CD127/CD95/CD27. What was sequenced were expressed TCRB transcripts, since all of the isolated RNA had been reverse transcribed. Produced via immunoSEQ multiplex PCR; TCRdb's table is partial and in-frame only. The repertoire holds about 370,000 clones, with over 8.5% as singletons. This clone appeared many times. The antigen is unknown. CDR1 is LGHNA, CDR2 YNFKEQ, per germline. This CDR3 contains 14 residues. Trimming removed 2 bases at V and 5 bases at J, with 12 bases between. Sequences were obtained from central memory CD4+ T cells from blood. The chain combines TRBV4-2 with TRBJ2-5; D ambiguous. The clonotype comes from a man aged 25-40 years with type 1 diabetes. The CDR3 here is CASSQTLDAETQYF. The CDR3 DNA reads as TGTGCCAGCAGCCAAACTCTAGACGCGGAGACCCAGTACTTC.